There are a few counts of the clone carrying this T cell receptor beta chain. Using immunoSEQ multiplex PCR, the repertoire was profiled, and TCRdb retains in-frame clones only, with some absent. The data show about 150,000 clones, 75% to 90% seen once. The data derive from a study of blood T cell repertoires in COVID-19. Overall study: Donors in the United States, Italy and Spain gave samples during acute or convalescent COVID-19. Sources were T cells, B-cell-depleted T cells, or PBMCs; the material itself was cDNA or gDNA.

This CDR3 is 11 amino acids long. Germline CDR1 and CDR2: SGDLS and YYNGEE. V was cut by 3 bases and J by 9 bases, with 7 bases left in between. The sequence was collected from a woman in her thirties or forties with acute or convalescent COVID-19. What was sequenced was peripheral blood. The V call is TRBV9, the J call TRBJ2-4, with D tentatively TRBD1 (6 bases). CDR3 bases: TGTGCCAGCAGCGCAGGGGTCATTCAGTACTTC. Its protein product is CASSAGVIQYF.